Below are 4 T cell receptor beta chains sequenced from a single sample in a study of cytomegalovirus exposure and HLA in healthy donors. The repertoire was sequenced with immunoSEQ multiplex PCR; TCRdb's copy has only in-frame clones and lacks some. Here the sample spans around 70,000 clones, about 93% being singletons. Sequencing was done on a sample of PBMCs. Receptors originate from a woman aged 18-29 years in good health and CMV-seronegative.

The J gene is TRBJ2-6, the V gene TRBV15; D remains unclear. Deletions cut 1 base from V and 0 bases from J, with 4 bases between. Germline V gene lookup returns CDR1 LNHNV and CDR2 YYDKDF (reference sequence). CDR3 size: 15 residues. CDR3 sequence: CATSRAGSGANVLTF. The CDR3 coding sequence is TGTGCCACCAGCAGAGCCGGCTCTGGGGCCAACGTCCTGACTTTC.

The rearrangement uses TRBV6-5 and TRBJ2-3; 8 nucleotides agree with TRBD1. The V gene's germline CDR1 is MNHEY and CDR2 SVGAGI. The CDR3 extends over 15 amino acids. J was trimmed by 1 base and V by 5 bases; bases with no gene match: 5. The CDR3 DNA follows: TGTGCCAGCAGTCAGACAGGGGAAGGCACAGATACGCAGTATTTT. Translating gives CASSQTGEGTDTQYF.

The V call is TRBV5-1, the J call TRBJ1-5, with D possibly TRBD1 on 6 matching bases. Germline V gene lookup returns CDR1 SGHRS and CDR2 YFSETQ. The CDR3 has 14 residues. The germline V and J ends were trimmed by 4 bases and 3 bases, with 11 bases remaining between them. CDR3 amino acids: CASSNGQLNQPQHF. CDR3 in DNA: TGCGCCAGCAGCAATGGACAGCTCAATCAGCCCCAGCATTTT.

The chain uses TRBV11-2 and TRBJ2-5, with D unresolved. CDR3 length equals 13 residues. V was shortened by 1 base and J by 5 bases, with 8 bases between the two germline ends. Germline CDR1 and CDR2: SGHAT and FQNNGV. CDR3 coding DNA: TGTGCCAGCAGCTTAGGTATCCTGGAGACCCAGTACTTC. Protein: CASSLGILETQYF.